Below, 21 T cell receptor beta chains from the same sample are listed, as sequenced in a study of CD8+ T cells in alopecia areata (dated by TCRdb to 2016 to 2019). The meaning of the sample's time point label: baseline before oral tofacitinib. Library creation used the immunoSEQ multiplex PCR assay. RNA was extracted from all samples and reverse transcribed into cDNA, which served as template for TCR sequencing. TCRdb provides this immuneACCESS table in a form limited to in-frame rearrangements. Some clones are lacking; in checked studies, under half of them reflect an unresolved V gene, and why the rest are absent is not known. The sample data list roughly 59,000 clones, and around 49% of these were observed just once. The ten largest make up 17% of the sample. The material sequenced was CD8+ T cells sorted from blood, taken at week 0. Every receptor here comes from a human donor with alopecia areata.

Only one count was recorded for this clone. This chain joins TRBV4-1 and TRBJ1-1; tentative D call: TRBD1 (6 bases). The V end was cut by 4 bases, the J end by 3 bases, with 12 bases between. Germline V gene data show CDR1 as MGHRA and CDR2 as YSYEKL. The CDR3 contains 14 residues. CDR3: CASSRNREDTEAFF. In DNA form, the CDR3 reads TGCGCCAGCAGCCGGAACAGGGAGGACACTGAAGCTTTCTTT.

The chain has TRBV15 and TRBJ2-1, with D possibly TRBD2 on 6 matching bases. The ends were cut back, 3 bases at V and 1 base at J, with 19 bases in the middle. The CDR3 loop spans 18 amino acids. Germline V gives CDR1 LNHNV, CDR2 YYDKDF (reference sequence). CDR3 sequence reads: CATSSRPSERGSYNEQFF. In nucleotides, the CDR3 is TGTGCCACCAGCAGTAGACCTAGCGAGAGGGGATCCTACAATGAGCAGTTCTTC. The full variable domain, completed using reference TRBV15 and TRBJ2-1, is DAMVIQNPRYQVTQFGKPVTLSCSQTLNHNVMYWYQQKSSQAPKLLFHYYDKDFNNEADTPDNFQSRRPNTSFCFLDIRSPGLGDTAMYLCATSSRPSERGSYNEQFFGPGTRLTVL.

Only a few counts were recorded for this clone. This rearrangement joins TRBV7-9 to TRBJ2-5, with a weak D call TRBD2 (6 bases). Germline-derived CDR1 and CDR2 are SEHNR and FQNEAQ (reference sequence). This CDR3 contains 14 residues. Trimming stripped 7 bases from V and 5 bases from J, with 17 bases between. The CDR3 here is CASTADGLRETQYF. For the CDR3, the DNA is TGTGCCAGCACCGCTGACGGACTAAGGGAGACCCAGTACTTC.

DNA for the CDR3: TGTGCCAGCAACCACAGGGTTGAAAACATTCAGTACTTC. It encodes CASNHRVENIQYF. This chain joins TRBV5-6 and TRBJ2-4; tentatively, D is TRBD1 (6 bases). The germline gives CDR1 SGHDT, CDR2 YYEEEE. Trimming removed 6 bases at V and 5 bases at J, with 12 bases between. The CDR3 consists of 13 residues.

The rearrangement links TRBV7-2 to TRBJ2-7; D might be TRBD2 (6 bases). Trimming removed 6 bases from V and 2 bases from J, with 11 bases in between. The CDR3 runs 13 residues. Looked up from germline, CDR1 is SGHTA and CDR2 is FQGNSA. CDR3 coding DNA: TGTGCCAGCAGGCCGACTAGAACCTACGAGCAGTACTTC. Residues: CASRPTRTYEQYF.

This rearrangement joins TRBV5-6 to TRBJ2-5, with D perhaps matching TRBD1 or TRBD2 (5 bases each). Germline CDR1 reads SGHDT; CDR2 reads YYEEEE. V lost 1 base and J 3 bases, leaving 7 bases between the germline ends. This CDR3 spans 13 amino acids. The CDR3 loop is CASSLWGKETQYF. In DNA form, the CDR3 reads TGTGCCAGCAGCTTGTGGGGGAAAGAGACCCAGTACTTC.

The CDR3 region has the DNA TGTGCCAGCAGCTCTCAGTCGACAGGGGGCTTCGAGCAGTACTTC. Amino acid sequence: CASSSQSTGGFEQYF. The J gene is TRBJ2-7, the V gene TRBV7-9; 10 bases agree with TRBD1. Losses at the gene ends were 4 bases for V and 6 bases for J; bases not matched to a gene: 9. CDR1 is SEHNR, CDR2 FQNEAQ, per germline (reference sequence). This CDR3 has 15 amino acids.

This rearrangement joins TRBV2 to TRBJ2-5; 8 nucleotides align to TRBD2. Trimming cost V 4 bases and J 1 base; bases outside gene matches: 5. The CDR3 is 15 residues long. Germline V gene sequence: CDR1 SNHLY, CDR2 FYNNEI. In DNA form, the CDR3 reads TGTGCCAGCAGTGGGAGCGGGGGCCTCCAAGAGACCCAGTACTTC. Its translation: CASSGSGGLQETQYF.

The chain has TRBV28 and TRBJ2-5, with 7 positions matching TRBD2. CDR1 is MDHEN, CDR2 SYDVKM, per germline. The CDR3 has 15 residues. With V trimmed by 6 bases and J by 4 bases, 11 bases remained unmatched. The CDR3 loop reads CASSPELGRGETQYF. The CDR3 bases are TGTGCCAGCAGCCCCGAGTTAGGGAGGGGAGAGACCCAGTACTTC. The whole variable domain, filled in from reference TRBV28 and TRBJ2-5, reads DVKVTQSSRYLVKRTGEKVFLECVQDMDHENMFWYRQDPGLGLRLIYFSYDVKMKEKGDIPEGYSVSREKKERFSLILESASTNQTSMYLCASSPELGRGETQYFGPGTRLLVL.

V gene TRBV6-4 combines with J gene TRBJ2-1; 7 bases align to TRBD2. Trimming cost V 0 bases and J 7 bases; bases outside gene matches: 9. Germline assignment: CDR1 MRHNA and CDR2 SNTAGT. The CDR3 is 16 amino acids. The CDR3 is CASSDSPSGRLNEQFF. The CDR3 DNA is TGTGCCAGCAGTGACTCGCCTAGCGGACGTTTGAATGAGCAGTTCTTC.

This rearrangement joins TRBV10-3 to TRBJ2-5; tentatively, D is TRBD2 (6 bases). CDR3 length equals 14 residues. CDR1 is ENHRY, CDR2 SYGVKD, per germline. V was clipped by 8 bases and J by 1 base, with 14 bases between them. For the CDR3, the DNA is TGTGCCATCGGCGGGGTGGTAGGCCAAGAGACCCAGTACTTC. Its translation: CAIGGVVGQETQYF.

V is TRBV30 and J is TRBJ1-2, with TRBD1 matching over 8 bases. The CDR3 consists of 13 residues. CDR1 is GTSNPN and CDR2 is SVGIG in the germline V gene (reference sequence). V was pared by 7 bases and J by 0 bases, with 4 bases of the junction left unmatched. The CDR3 DNA sequence: TGTGCCTCGACAGGGGCCTCTAACTATGGCTACACCTTC. It specifies CASTGASNYGYTF.

The chain has TRBV4-1 and TRBJ2-1, with D tentatively TRBD2 (6 bases). V lost 4 bases, J lost 8 bases, and 12 bases lay in between. From germline, CDR1 is MGHRA and CDR2 YSYEKL. The CDR3 is made up of 13 amino acids. The CDR3 nucleotides are TGCGCCAGCAGCCCTCGACTAGTTTATGAGCAGTTCTTC. Encoded protein: CASSPRLVYEQFF.

This chain connects TRBV4-1 to TRBJ2-3, with TRBD2 matching 11 bases. The CDR3 totals 16 residues. The germline CDR1 and CDR2 sequences are MGHRA and YSYEKL. After removal of 2 bases from V and 4 bases from J, the junction contained 5 bases not matched to a gene. The CDR3 is CASSQSSSGRSDTQYF. As DNA, the CDR3 is TGCGCCAGCAGCCAATCGTCTAGCGGGAGGTCAGATACGCAGTATTTT.

The V gene is TRBV30, the J gene TRBJ2-5; D might be TRBD2 (5 bases). Germline V gene lookup returns CDR1 GTSNPN and CDR2 SVGIG (reference sequence). V lost 2 bases and J lost 4, with 14 bases in between. This CDR3 spans 14 amino acids. The CDR3 coding sequence is TGTGCCTGGAGTCATCTCGGAGGCATAGAGACCCAGTACTTC. Translation gives CAWSHLGGIETQYF. The full variable domain, in which reference TRBV30 and TRBJ2-5 provide the parts outside the CDR3, is SQTIHQWPATLVQPVGSPLSLECTVEGTSNPNLYWYRQAAGRGLQLLFYSVGIGQISSEVPQNLSASRPQDRQFILSSKKLLLSDSGFYLCAWSHLGGIETQYFGPGTRLLVL.

The rearrangement links TRBV29-1 to TRBJ2-2, with 9 bases aligning to TRBD1. The germline CDR1 and CDR2 sequences are SQVTM and ANQGSEA. Trimming removed 7 bases from V and 6 bases from J; junction bases left unmatched: 6. This CDR3 is 13 amino acids long. CDR3: CSAPGQGAGELFF. As DNA, the CDR3 is TGCAGCGCCCCGGGACAGGGTGCCGGGGAGCTGTTTTTT.

The chain couples TRBV7-9 to TRBJ2-5; D unresolved. This CDR3 spans 13 amino acids. Germline V lookup: CDR1 SEHNR, CDR2 FQNEAQ (reference sequence). Trimming shortened V by 3 bases and J by 5 bases, and 10 bases separated the two germline ends. CDR3 loop: CASSLWQWETQYF. The CDR3 bases are TGTGCCAGCAGCTTGTGGCAGTGGGAGACCCAGTACTTC.

The J gene is TRBJ2-5, the V gene TRBV6-5; D ambiguous. Germline lookup yields CDR1 MNHEY and CDR2 SVGAGI. V was cut by 2 bases and J by 5 bases, with 15 bases left in between. The CDR3 runs to 15 residues. CDR3 protein: CASSYNNGPRETQYF. The CDR3 coding sequence is TGTGCCAGCAGTTACAACAACGGCCCTCGGGAGACCCAGTACTTC.

The V call is TRBV30, the J call TRBJ2-1, with TRBD1 as a possible D gene (6 bases). From germline, CDR1 is GTSNPN and CDR2 SVGIG (reference sequence). The CDR3 loop spans 11 amino acids. V was pared by 0 bases and J by 9 bases, with 6 bases between. In nucleotides, the CDR3 is TGTGCCTGGAGTGTAGGGGGTGAGCAGTTCTTC. Translating it yields CAWSVGGEQFF.

The J gene is TRBJ2-1, the V gene TRBV30, with D possibly being TRBD2 (7 bases). The CDR3 extends over 12 amino acids. Trimming cost V 1 base and J 7 bases, with 8 bases left between them. Per germline, CDR1 GTSNPN and CDR2 SVGIG (reference sequence). The CDR3 is CAWSEGGNEQFF. The CDR3 bases are TGTGCCTGGAGTGAGGGGGGGAATGAGCAGTTCTTC.

This clone has more than one count but fewer than ten. This chain uses TRBV5-1 with TRBJ2-5; possible D gene TRBD1, 6 bases. In germline, CDR1 is SGHRS, CDR2 YFSETQ. This CDR3 spans 15 amino acids. Trimming removed 0 bases from V and 1 base from J, with 10 bases in between. CDR3 amino acids: CASSLDGQPQETQYF. In nucleotides, the CDR3 is TGCGCCAGCAGCTTGGACGGACAGCCCCAAGAGACCCAGTACTTC.